This T cell receptor beta chain appears in the sequencing data of a study of blood T cell repertoires in COVID-19 (dated by TCRdb to the early 2020s). Background on the whole study: The collaborator samples originated in the United States, Italy and Spain and spanned the acute and convalescent phases of COVID-19. The material from the prospective study consisted of cDNA or gDNA derived from T cells, B-cell-depleted T cells, or PBMCs. Deeply sampled blood TCRbeta repertoires from subjects exposed to, actively infected with, or recovered from COVID-19 were included in the dataset. The repertoires were released in a freely available public database intended as a resource for research on the immune response to SARS-CoV-2. The samples were drawn from two sources: the first 160 participants of the ongoing ImmuneRACE study, and 1,000 to 1,500 subjects contributed by 6 global collaborators. A de-identified subject ID, COVID-19 status, age in years and sex were almost always included in the sample metadata. Where available, HLA class I and class II types were obtained from metadata supplied by the sample provider rather than from assay-based typing. The investigation overall reported the following: The quantity of clinical and demographic metadata differed by source and by participant and was supplied without curation.

The germline V gene yields SGHAT for CDR1 and FQNNGV for CDR2. Trimmed from V: 1 base; trimmed from J: 4 bases; junction bases lacking a gene match: 3. There are 14 amino acids in the CDR3, from cysteine to phenylalanine inclusive. The retained sequence is limited to the CDR3, 42 bases, with the frame set at the first base. TCRbeta CDR3 regions were amplified from genomic DNA by means of the immunoSEQ Assay, a bias-controlled multiplex PCR. The study's own analysis went as follows. Nucleated cell counts per sample were estimated from amplification of reference gene primers within the assay. To quantify the absolute abundance of each unique TCRbeta CDR3 rearrangement, sequence reads were collapsed and filtered. For each sample, productive Simpson clonality was calculated as the square root of Simpson's diversity index over productive rearrangements. TCRdb carries this immuneACCESS record with in-frame sequences only. Its versions omit some clonotypes, under half of them owing to an unresolved V gene in the studies checked, with the rest unexplained. D and trimming were read from the DNA, whereas the V and J calls and clone size are those reported in that table. The table for this sample lists 270,000 or so clones; around 81% of them were counted only once. The top ten clonotypes cover over 2.5% of the sample.

The collaborating institutions used their own protocols to collect whole blood in K2EDTA tubes. For TCRbeta analysis, collaborators shipped samples as frozen whole blood, isolated PBMCs, or DNA extracted from either of those sample types. Turning to this clone: Its antigen remains undetermined. There are no base qualities to consult, and no much larger clone falls within one base.

This sequence uses TRBV11-2 and TRBJ2-5; 7 middle bases align to TRBD2. The TCR originated in a woman in her fifties or sixties with active or convalescent COVID-19. Sequences were obtained from peripheral blood. The DNA reads TGTGCCAGCAGCTTAGGTGGCGGGGGAGAGACCCAGTACTTC. It specifies CASSLGGGGETQYF.